A single sample is the source of the 17 T cell receptor beta chains below, sequenced in a study of T cell responses to AZD1222 COVID-19 vaccine. This table comes from immunoSEQ multiplex PCR, and its TCRdb copy is limited to in-frame clones, with some not included. The profile shows about 200,000 clones, approximately 93% of them singletons. Specimen: peripheral blood, collected 28 days after the second AZD1222 dose. The receptors were gathered from an adult who received the AZD1222 COVID-19 vaccine.

V usage is TRBV9 and J usage is TRBJ2-2, with D uncertain. This CDR3 has 14 residues. Germline V CDR1 and CDR2: SGDLS, YYNGEE. The V end lost 4 bases, the J end lost 1 base, and 8 bases lay between the germline ends. The CDR3 region is CASSLGMNTGELFF. The CDR3 DNA reads TGTGCCAGCAGCCTTGGGATGAACACCGGGGAGCTGTTTTTT. The full variable domain, its missing parts supplied by reference TRBV9 and TRBJ2-2, is DSGVTQTPKHLITATGQRVTLRCSPRSGDLSVYWYQQSLDQGLQFLIQYYNGEERAKGNILERFSAQQFPDLHSELNLSSLELGDSALYFCASSLGMNTGELFFGEGSRLTVL.

This clone was picked up one time. The rearrangement links TRBV6-1 to TRBJ2-2, with no clear D. This CDR3 region has 15 residues. Deletions cut 3 bases from V and 5 bases from J, with 13 bases between. Germline loops: CDR1 MNHNS, CDR2 SASEGT. The CDR3 is CASSEVVVKTGELFF. The CDR3 DNA reads as TGTGCCAGCAGTGAGGTCGTCGTGAAGACCGGGGAGCTGTTTTTT.

V gene TRBV11-2 combines with J gene TRBJ1-4; the D is unclear. Per the germline V gene, CDR1 is SGHAT and CDR2 is FQNNGV. V lost 1 base and J 7 bases, leaving 16 bases between the germline ends. The CDR3 runs 16 residues. Written as DNA, the CDR3 is TGTGCCAGCAGCTTAGTACGGGTTGGGTTGCGTGAAAAACTGTTTTTT. Translated, it gives CASSLVRVGLREKLFF.

In DNA form, the CDR3 reads TGTGCCAGCACAACCCCCTCTGGACAGGGGGCGAATGAGCAGTTCTTC. Amino acid sequence: CASTTPSGQGANEQFF. The chain joins TRBV9 to TRBJ2-1, with TRBD1 matching 11 bases. This CDR3 has 16 amino acids. J was trimmed by 7 bases and V by 6 bases; bases with no gene match: 12. The V gene's germline CDR1 is SGDLS and CDR2 YYNGEE.

The rearrangement uses TRBV5-1 and TRBJ2-1; possible D gene TRBD2, 6 bases. Germline-derived CDR1 and CDR2 are SGHRS and YFSETQ. The V and J ends lost 0 bases and 1 base respectively, with 11 bases between them. CDR3 length equals 16 residues. CDR3 region: CASSLVSAGSYNEQFF. CDR3 nucleotides: TGCGCCAGCAGCTTGGTGTCGGCGGGGTCCTACAATGAGCAGTTCTTC.

The chain is built from TRBV10-3 and TRBJ2-1, with TRBD1 matching over 10 bases. J was trimmed by 5 bases and V by 6 bases; bases with no gene match: 10. Germline values: CDR1 ENHRY, CDR2 SYGVKD. This CDR3 comprises 16 residues. In nucleotides, the CDR3 is TGTGCCATCAGCAGTCCGCCGGGACAGGGGAACAATGAGCAGTTCTTC. Protein: CAISSPPGQGNNEQFF.

V is TRBV3-1 (or the pseudogene TRBV3-2) and J is TRBJ2-6, with D possibly TRBD1 on 6 matching bases. In germline, CDR1 is LGHDT, CDR2 YNNKEL (reference sequence). This CDR3 contains 17 residues. Trimming left V 4 bases short and J 0 bases short, with 13 bases between. The CDR3 sequence: CASSRRTDPSGANVLTF. CDR3 nucleotides: TGTGCCAGCAGCCGGAGGACAGACCCCTCTGGGGCCAACGTCCTGACTTTC.

CDR3 coding DNA: TGTGCCGGGAGGGAACAGGGTAGCTCCTACGAGCAGTACTTC. Amino acid sequence: CAGREQGSSYEQYF. The chain links TRBV2 to TRBJ2-7; D may be TRBD2 (7 bases). Germline assignment: CDR1 SNHLY and CDR2 FYNNEI. There are 14 residues in the CDR3. The germline V and J ends were trimmed by 11 bases and 0 bases, with 17 bases remaining between them.

The chain carries TRBV9 and TRBJ1-1, with 8 bases matching TRBD1. V dropped 3 bases and J dropped 5; count of bases not matched to a gene: 9. The CDR3 has 15 amino acids. Germline loops: CDR1 SGDLS, CDR2 YYNGEE. Written as DNA, the CDR3 is TGTGCCAGCAGCGAACGACAGGGGTCGGGGACTGAAGCTTTCTTT. This gives the protein CASSERQGSGTEAFF.

In the case of this clone: At one boundary the junction diverges from the germline segment, which might be a read error. The gene calls are TRBV6-1 and TRBJ1-6, with 7 bases that match TRBD1. Per germline, CDR1 MNHNS and CDR2 SASEGT. The CDR3 has 15 amino acids. The DNA for the CDR3 is TGTGCCAGCACTGAACAGGGGCCCAATAATTCACCCCTCCACTTT. Protein product: CASTEQGPNNSPLHF.

On this clone: A read error may account for a junction end that differs from germline. The rearrangement joins TRBV5-4 to TRBJ1-1; 10 bases line up with TRBD1. CDR3 length equals 12 residues. Looked up from germline, CDR1 is SGHNT and CDR2 is YYREEE (reference sequence). The CDR3 region is CASSFDRQGALF. The CDR3 region has the DNA TGTGCCAGCAGCTTTGATCGACAGGGGGCTCTCTTT. Complete variable domain (other parts from reference TRBV5-4 and TRBJ1-1): ETGVTQSPTHLIKTRGQQVTLRCSSQSGHNTVSWYQQALGQGPQFIFQYYREEENGRGNFPPRFSGLQFPNYSSELNVNALELDDSALYLCASSFDRQGALFGQGTRLTVV.

This clone was observed a few times. The V call is TRBV11-2, the J call TRBJ2-1; D possibly corresponds to TRBD2 (6 bases). The V gene's germline CDR1 is SGHAT and CDR2 FQNNGV. The CDR3 spans 16 residues. V was cut by 4 bases and J by 9 bases, with 22 bases left in between. DNA for the CDR3: TGTGCCAGCAGCTACGGGGGATTAGCGGACGCTGGTGAGCAGTTCTTC. It yields the protein CASSYGGLADAGEQFF. The full variable domain, completed using reference TRBV11-2 and TRBJ2-1, is EAGVAQSPRYKIIEKRQSVAFWCNPISGHATLYWYQQILGQGPKLLIQFQNNGVVDDSQLPKDRFSAERLKGVDSTLKIQPAKLEDSAVYLCASSYGGLADAGEQFFGPGTRLTVL.

This chain joins TRBV29-1 and TRBJ2-5; possibly TRBD2 for D (6 bases). Trimming took 6 bases from V and 5 from J, leaving 16 bases between them. This CDR3 spans 13 amino acids. Germline CDR1 SQVTM, CDR2 ANQGSEA. CDR3 amino acids: CSVEGSGSETQYF. The CDR3 DNA is TGCAGCGTGGAGGGCTCGGGGTCGGAGACCCAGTACTTC.

This sequence joins TRBV2 and TRBJ1-3, with D maybe TRBD1 (5 bases). From germline, CDR1 is SNHLY and CDR2 FYNNEI. This CDR3 is built from 14 residues. The V end was cut by 6 bases, the J end by 0 bases, with 9 bases between. As DNA, the CDR3 is TGTGCCAGCAGGACAGATAGCTCTGGAAACACCATATATTTT. It specifies CASRTDSSGNTIYF.

CDR3 coding DNA: TGTGCCAGCAGCCTCGGGGGGCCGGGGGAGACCCAGTACTTC. Amino acids: CASSLGGPGETQYF. J is TRBJ2-5 and V is TRBV6-2 or TRBV6-3; the D gene is possibly TRBD2 (7 bases). The germline V and J ends were trimmed by 6 bases and 5 bases, with 16 bases remaining between them. The CDR3 sequence is 14 residues long. The germline CDR1 and CDR2 sequences are MNHEY and SVGEGT.

As DNA, the CDR3 is TGCGCCAGCAGTTCCGGGACAGGGTTCTCCTACGAGCAGTACTTC. Encoded protein: CASSSGTGFSYEQYF. The chain combines TRBV5-1 with TRBJ2-7, with 9 bases identical to TRBD1. Germline V gene lookup returns CDR1 SGHRS and CDR2 YFSETQ. The ends lost 5 bases at V and 0 bases at J; junction bases unmatched: 6. CDR3 length: 15 amino acids.

The J gene is TRBJ1-5, the V gene TRBV7-8; no clear D gene. The CDR3 is 12 residues long. The V and J ends lost 1 base and 4 bases respectively, with 2 bases between them. Germline CDR1 is SGHVS and CDR2 is FQNEAQ. The CDR3 here is CASSLVNQPQHF. CDR3 DNA sequence: TGTGCCAGCAGCTTAGTAAATCAGCCCCAGCATTTT.